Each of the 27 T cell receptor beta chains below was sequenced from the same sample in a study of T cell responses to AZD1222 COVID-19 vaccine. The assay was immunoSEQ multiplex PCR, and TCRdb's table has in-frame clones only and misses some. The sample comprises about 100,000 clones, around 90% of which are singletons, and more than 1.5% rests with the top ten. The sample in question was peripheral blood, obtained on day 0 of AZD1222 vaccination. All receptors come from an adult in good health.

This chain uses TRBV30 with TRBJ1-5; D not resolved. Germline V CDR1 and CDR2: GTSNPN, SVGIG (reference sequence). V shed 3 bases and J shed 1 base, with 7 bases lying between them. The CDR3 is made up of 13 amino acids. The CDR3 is CAWRGYSNQPQHF. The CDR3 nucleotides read TGTGCCTGGAGGGGTTACAGCAATCAGCCCCAGCATTTT.

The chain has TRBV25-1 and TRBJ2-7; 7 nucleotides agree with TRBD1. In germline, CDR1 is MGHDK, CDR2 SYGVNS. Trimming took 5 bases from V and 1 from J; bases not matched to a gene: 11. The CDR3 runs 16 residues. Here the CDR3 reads CASSTPPGTVSYEQYF. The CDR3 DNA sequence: TGTGCCAGCAGTACACCTCCGGGGACAGTTTCCTACGAGCAGTACTTC.

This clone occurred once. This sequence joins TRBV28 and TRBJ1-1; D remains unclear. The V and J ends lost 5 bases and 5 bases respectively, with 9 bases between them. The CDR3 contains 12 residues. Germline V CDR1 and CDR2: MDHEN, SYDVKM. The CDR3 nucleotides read TGTGCCAGCAGTCCAGGAAGAACTGAAGCTTTCTTT. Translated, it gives CASSPGRTEAFF.

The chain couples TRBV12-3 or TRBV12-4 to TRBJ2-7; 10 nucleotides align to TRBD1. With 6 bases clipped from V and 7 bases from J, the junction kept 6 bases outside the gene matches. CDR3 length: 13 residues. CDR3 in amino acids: CASSRQGAREQYF. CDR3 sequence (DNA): TGTGCCAGCAGCCGACAGGGGGCACGGGAGCAGTACTTC.

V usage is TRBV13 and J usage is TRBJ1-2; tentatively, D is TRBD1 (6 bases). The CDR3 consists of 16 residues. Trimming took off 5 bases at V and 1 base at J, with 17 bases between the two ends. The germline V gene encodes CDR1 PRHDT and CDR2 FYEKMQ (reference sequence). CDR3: CASSETAGDDNYGYTF. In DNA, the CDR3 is TGTGCCAGCAGCGAAACGGCAGGGGATGATAACTATGGCTACACCTTC. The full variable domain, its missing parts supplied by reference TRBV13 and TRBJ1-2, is AAGVIQSPRHLIKEKRETATLKCYPIPRHDTVYWYQQGPGQDPQFLISFYEKMQSDKGSIPDRFSAQQFSDYHSELNMSSLELGDSALYFCASSETAGDDNYGYTFGSGTRLTVV.

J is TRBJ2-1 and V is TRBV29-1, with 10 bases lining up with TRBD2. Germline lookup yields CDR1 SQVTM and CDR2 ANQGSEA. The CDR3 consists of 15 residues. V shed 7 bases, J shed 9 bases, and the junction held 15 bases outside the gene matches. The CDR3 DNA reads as TGCAGCGGCTTCGAGGGCAGCGGGAGGGAGAGTGAGCAGTTCTTC. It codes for CSGFEGSGRESEQFF.

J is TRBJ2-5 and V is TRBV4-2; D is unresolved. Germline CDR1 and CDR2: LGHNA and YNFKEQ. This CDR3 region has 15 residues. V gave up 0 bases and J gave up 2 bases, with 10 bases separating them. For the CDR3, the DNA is TGTGCCAGCAGCCAAGAGATACGGTTACAAGAGACCCAGTACTTC. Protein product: CASSQEIRLQETQYF.

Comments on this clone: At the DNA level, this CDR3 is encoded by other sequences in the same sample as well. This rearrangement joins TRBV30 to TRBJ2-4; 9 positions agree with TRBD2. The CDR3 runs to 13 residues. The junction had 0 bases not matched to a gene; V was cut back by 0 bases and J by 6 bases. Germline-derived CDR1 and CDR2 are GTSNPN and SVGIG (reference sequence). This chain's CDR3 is CAWSVSGRNIQYF. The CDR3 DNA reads TGTGCCTGGAGTGTTAGCGGGAGAAACATTCAGTACTTC.

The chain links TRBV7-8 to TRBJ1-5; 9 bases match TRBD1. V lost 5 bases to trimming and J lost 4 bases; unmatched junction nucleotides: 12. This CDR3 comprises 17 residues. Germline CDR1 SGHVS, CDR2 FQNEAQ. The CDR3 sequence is CASSREDRGLWNQPQHF. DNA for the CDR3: TGTGCCAGCAGCCGCGAGGACAGGGGACTTTGGAATCAGCCCCAGCATTTT.

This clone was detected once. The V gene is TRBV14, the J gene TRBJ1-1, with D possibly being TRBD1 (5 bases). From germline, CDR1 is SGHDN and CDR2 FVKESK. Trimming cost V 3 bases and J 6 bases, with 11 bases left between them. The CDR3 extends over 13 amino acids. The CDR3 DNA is TGTGCCAGCAGCCAGTGGGGGGTGGCTGAAGCTTTCTTT. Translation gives CASSQWGVAEAFF.

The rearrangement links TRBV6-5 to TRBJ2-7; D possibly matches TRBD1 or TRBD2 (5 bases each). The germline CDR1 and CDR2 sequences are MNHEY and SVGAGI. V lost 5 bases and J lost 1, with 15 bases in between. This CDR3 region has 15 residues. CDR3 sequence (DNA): TGTGCCAGCAGTCCCGGGACGGAGCGTTCCTACGAGCAGTACTTC. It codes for CASSPGTERSYEQYF.

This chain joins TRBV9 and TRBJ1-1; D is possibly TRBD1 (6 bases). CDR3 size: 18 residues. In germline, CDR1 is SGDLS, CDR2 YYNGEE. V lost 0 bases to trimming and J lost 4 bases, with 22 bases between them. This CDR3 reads CASSVGSSTRGIFTEAFF. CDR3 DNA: TGTGCCAGCAGCGTAGGATCCTCAACCAGGGGTATATTCACTGAAGCTTTCTTT. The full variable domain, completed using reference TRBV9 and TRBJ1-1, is DSGVTQTPKHLITATGQRVTLRCSPRSGDLSVYWYQQSLDQGLQFLIQYYNGEERAKGNILERFSAQQFPDLHSELNLSSLELGDSALYFCASSVGSSTRGIFTEAFFGQGTRLTVV.

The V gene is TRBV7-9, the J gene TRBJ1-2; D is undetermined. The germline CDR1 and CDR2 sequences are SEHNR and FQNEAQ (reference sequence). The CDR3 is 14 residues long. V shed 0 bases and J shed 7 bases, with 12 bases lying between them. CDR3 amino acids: CASSLAPLGAGYTF. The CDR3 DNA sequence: TGTGCCAGCAGCTTAGCTCCCTTAGGAGCTGGCTACACCTTC. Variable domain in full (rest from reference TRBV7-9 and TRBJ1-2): DTGVSQNPRHKITKRGQNVTFRCDPISEHNRLYWYRQTLGQGPEFLTYFQNEAQLEKSRLLSDRFSAERPKGSFSTLEIQRTEQGDSAMYLCASSLAPLGAGYTFGSGTRLTVV.

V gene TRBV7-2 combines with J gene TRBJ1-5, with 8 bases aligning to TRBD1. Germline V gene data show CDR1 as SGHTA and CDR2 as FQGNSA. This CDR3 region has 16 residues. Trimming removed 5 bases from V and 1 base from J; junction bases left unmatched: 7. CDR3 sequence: CASSLQGVLSNQPQHF. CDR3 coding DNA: TGTGCCAGCAGCCTACAGGGGGTGCTAAGCAATCAGCCCCAGCATTTT.

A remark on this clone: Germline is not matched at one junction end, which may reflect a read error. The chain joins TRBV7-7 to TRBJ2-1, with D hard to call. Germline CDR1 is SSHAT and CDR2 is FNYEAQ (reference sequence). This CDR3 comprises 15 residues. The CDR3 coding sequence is TGTGCTAGCAGCCTGACACTGAGCTCCTACAATGAGCAGTTCTTC. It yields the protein CASSLTLSSYNEQFF.

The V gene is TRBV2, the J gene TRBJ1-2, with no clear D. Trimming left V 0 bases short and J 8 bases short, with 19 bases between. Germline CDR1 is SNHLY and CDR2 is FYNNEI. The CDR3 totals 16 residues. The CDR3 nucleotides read TGTGCCAGCAGTGAAGCGCTCGGGGAAGAGGGTCACGGCTACACCTTC. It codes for CASSEALGEEGHGYTF.

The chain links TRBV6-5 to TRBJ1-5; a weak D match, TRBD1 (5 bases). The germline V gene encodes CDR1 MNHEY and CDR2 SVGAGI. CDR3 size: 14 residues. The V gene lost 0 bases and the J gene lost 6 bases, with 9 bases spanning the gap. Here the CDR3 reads CASSYSRDSQPQHF. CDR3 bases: TGTGCCAGCAGTTACTCAAGAGACAGTCAGCCCCAGCATTTT.

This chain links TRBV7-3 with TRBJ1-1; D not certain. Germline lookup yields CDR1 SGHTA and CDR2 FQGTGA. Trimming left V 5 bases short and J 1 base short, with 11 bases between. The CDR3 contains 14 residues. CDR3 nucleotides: TGTGCCAGCAGCCTTGATGTGGGGAACACTGAAGCTTTCTTT. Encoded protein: CASSLDVGNTEAFF.

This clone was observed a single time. The CDR3 loop is CASRGLAGTGELFF. The CDR3 nucleotides read TGTGCCAGCCGGGGACTAGCGGGCACCGGGGAGCTGTTTTTT. The rearrangement links TRBV18 to TRBJ2-2; 12 bases fit TRBD2. The V gene end was trimmed by 8 bases and the J gene end by 4 bases; junction bases not matched to a gene: 2. CDR1 KGHSH and CDR2 LQKENI come from the germline V gene. The CDR3 covers 14 residues.

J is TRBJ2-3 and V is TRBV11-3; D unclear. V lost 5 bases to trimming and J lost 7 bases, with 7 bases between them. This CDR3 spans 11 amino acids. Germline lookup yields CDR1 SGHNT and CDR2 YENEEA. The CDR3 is CASSLGNTQYF. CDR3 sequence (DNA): TGTGCCAGCAGCCTGGGGAATACGCAGTATTTT.

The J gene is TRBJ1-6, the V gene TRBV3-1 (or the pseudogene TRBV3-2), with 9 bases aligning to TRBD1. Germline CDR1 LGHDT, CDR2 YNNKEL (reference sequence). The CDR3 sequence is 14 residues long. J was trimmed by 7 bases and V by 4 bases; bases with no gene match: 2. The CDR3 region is CASSRQGVNSPLHF. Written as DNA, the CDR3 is TGTGCCAGCAGCCGACAGGGGGTGAATTCACCCCTCCACTTT.

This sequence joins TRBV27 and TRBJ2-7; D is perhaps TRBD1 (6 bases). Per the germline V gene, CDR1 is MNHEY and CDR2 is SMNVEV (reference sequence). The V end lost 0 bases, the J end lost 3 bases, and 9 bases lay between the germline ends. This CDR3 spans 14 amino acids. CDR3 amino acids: CASSLSDSYYEQYF. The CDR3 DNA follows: TGTGCCAGCAGTTTATCGGACAGTTACTACGAGCAGTACTTC.

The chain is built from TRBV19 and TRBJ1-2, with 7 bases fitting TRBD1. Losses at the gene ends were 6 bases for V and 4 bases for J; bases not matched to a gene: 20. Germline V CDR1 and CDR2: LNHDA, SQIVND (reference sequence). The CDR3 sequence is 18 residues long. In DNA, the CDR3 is TGTGCCAGTAGCGAGACCCCGGTCTTGACAGGGAGTCGCTATGGCTACACCTTC. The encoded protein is CASSETPVLTGSRYGYTF.

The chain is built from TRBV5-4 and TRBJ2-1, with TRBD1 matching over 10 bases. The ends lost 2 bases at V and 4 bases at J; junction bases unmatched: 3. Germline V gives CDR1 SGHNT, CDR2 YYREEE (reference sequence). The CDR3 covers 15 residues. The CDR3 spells CASSLRTGGYNEQFF. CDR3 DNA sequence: TGTGCCAGCAGCTTACGGACAGGGGGTTACAATGAGCAGTTCTTC.

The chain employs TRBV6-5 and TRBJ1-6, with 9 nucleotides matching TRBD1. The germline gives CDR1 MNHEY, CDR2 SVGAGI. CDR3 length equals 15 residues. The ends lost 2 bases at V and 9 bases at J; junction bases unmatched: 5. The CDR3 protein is CASSYLDRGSSPLHF. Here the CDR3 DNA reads TGTGCCAGCAGTTACCTGGACAGGGGAAGTTCACCCCTCCACTTT.

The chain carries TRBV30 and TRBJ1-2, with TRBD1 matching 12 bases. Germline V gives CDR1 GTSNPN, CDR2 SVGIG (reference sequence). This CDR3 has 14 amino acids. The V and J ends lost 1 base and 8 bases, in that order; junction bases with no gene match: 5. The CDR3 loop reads CAWSAGQGARGYTF. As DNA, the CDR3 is TGTGCCTGGAGTGCGGGACAGGGGGCGCGGGGCTACACCTTC.

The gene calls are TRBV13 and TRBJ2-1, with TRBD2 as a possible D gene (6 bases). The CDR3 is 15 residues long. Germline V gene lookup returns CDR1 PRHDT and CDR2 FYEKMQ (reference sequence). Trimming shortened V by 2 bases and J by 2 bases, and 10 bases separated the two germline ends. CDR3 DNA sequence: TGTGCCAGCAGCTTACGGCGGGGTACCTACAATGAGCAGTTCTTC. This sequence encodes CASSLRRGTYNEQFF.